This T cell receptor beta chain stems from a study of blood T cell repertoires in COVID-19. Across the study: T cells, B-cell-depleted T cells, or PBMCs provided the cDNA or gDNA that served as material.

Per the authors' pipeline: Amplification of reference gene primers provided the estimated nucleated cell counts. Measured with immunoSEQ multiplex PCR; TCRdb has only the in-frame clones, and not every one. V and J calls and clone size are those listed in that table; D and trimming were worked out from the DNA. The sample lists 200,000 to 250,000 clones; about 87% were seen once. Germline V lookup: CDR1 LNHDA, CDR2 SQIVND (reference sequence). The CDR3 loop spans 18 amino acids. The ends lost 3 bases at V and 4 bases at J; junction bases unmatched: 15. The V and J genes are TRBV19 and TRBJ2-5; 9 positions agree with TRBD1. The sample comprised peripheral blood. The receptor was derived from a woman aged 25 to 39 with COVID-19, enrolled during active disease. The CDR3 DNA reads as TGTGCCAGTAGTATGAAGAAATCCGGGACAGGGAGCGGAGAGACCCAGTACTTC. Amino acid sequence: CASSMKKSGTGSGETQYF.